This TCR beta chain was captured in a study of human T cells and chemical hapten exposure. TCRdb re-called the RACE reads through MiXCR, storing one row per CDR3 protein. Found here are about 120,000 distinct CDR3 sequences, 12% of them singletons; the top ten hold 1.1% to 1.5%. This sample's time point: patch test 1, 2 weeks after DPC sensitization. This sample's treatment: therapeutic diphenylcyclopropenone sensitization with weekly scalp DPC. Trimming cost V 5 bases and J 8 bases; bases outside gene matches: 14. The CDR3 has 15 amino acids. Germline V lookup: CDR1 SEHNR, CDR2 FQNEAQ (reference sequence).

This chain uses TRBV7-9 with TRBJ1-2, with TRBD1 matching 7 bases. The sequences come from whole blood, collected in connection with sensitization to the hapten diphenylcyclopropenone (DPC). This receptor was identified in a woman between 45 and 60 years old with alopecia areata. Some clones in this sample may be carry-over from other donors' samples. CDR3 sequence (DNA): TGTGCCAGCAGCCCACGCGCGACAGGGCGCGCAGGCTACACCTTC. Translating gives CASSPRATGRAGYTF.